This T cell receptor beta chain was recovered during a study of blood T cell repertoires in COVID-19. For the study at large: COVID-19 samples, acute and convalescent, were from the United States, Italy and Spain. Sources were T cells, B-cell-depleted T cells, or PBMCs; the material itself was cDNA or gDNA.

How the authors handled the data: Nucleated cell number was recorded as an estimate derived from reference gene primer amplification. The assay was immunoSEQ multiplex PCR, and TCRdb's table has in-frame clones only and misses some. V and J calls plus clone size are reproduced from that table; the DNA served to infer D and trimming. Seen here are fewer than 700,000 clones, around 90% observed once, and the top ten hold roughly 8.3%. Seattle-derived patients entered the study during active infection and were followed longitudinally. The V gene's germline CDR1 is SGHRS and CDR2 YFSETQ. The CDR3 is 17 amino acids. The junction had 5 bases not matched to a gene; V was cut back by 0 bases and J by 4 bases.

The chain is built from TRBV5-1 and TRBJ2-5; 14 nucleotides align to TRBD2. The sample taken for sequencing was peripheral blood. This clonotype originated in a woman in her forties or fifties with COVID-19, enrolled during active disease. The DNA for the CDR3 is TGCGCCAGCAGCTTGGGACTAGCGGGGGGGAGAGGAGAGACCCAGTACTTC. Protein product: CASSLGLAGGRGETQYF.